The T cell receptor (beta chain) under discussion was sequenced for a study of blood T cell repertoires in COVID-19 (TCRdb year 2020). Regarding the research as a whole: Samples covering the acute and convalescent phases of COVID-19 were provided by collaborators in the United States, Italy and Spain. The prospective study material was composed of cDNA or gDNA derived from T cells, B-cell-depleted T cells, or PBMCs. Subjects who had been exposed to COVID-19, were actively infected with it, or had recovered from it provided the deeply sampled blood TCRbeta repertoires that made up the dataset. A freely available public database, intended as a resource for researchers studying the immune response to SARS-CoV-2, is where the repertoires were released. Samples were obtained from the ongoing ImmuneRACE study (first 160 participants) and from 1,254 subjects provided by 6 global collaborators. Sample metadata almost always included a de-identified subject ID, COVID-19 status, age in years and sex. Where available, HLA class I and class II types were obtained from metadata supplied by the sample provider rather than from assay-based typing. The full study reports these points: The quantity of clinical and demographic metadata differed by source and by participant and was supplied without curation.

The immunoSEQ Assay, a bias-controlled multiplex PCR, was used to amplify TCRbeta CDR3 regions from genomic DNA. The paper's data handling went like this. The number of nucleated cells in each sample was estimated from the amplification of reference gene primers within the assay. To quantify the absolute abundance of each unique TCRbeta CDR3 rearrangement, sequence reads were collapsed and filtered. Productive Simpson clonality was computed per sample as the square root of Simpson's diversity index over productive rearrangements. TCRdb mirrors the immuneACCESS table, restricted to in-frame sequences. Some clones are absent from its copies; in checked studies, under half trace to an unresolved V gene, and the reason for the others is unknown. The V and J calls and clone size were taken over from that table, and D and trimming were inferred from the DNA. The sample includes about 180,000 clones, with 80% to 90% observed a single time. The ten largest make up around 8.6% of the sample.

Each collaborating institution followed its own protocols to collect whole blood in K2EDTA tubes. For TCRbeta analysis, collaborators shipped samples in one of three forms: frozen whole blood, isolated PBMCs, or DNA extracted from either of those sample types. About this clone: What this receptor recognizes is not known. Per-nucleotide qualities are absent, and no much larger clonotype sits a single base away.

What was sequenced was peripheral blood. The sequence derives from a man aged 50 to 60 with active or convalescent COVID-19.

In nucleotides, the sequence is TGCGCCAGCGTCCTTTGTCAGGGGGCTTATAGCAATCAGCCCCAGCATTTT. Its amino acids are CASVLCQGAYSNQPQHF. The chain is encoded by TRBV5-1 joined to TRBJ1-5, with 8 central nucleotides matching TRBD1. The germline V gene encodes CDR1 SGHRS and CDR2 YFSETQ. The CDR3 goes from the cysteine to the phenylalanine over 17 residues. Only CDR3 DNA is held: 51 bases, read in frame from base 1. V lost 7 bases and J lost 0 bases, and the count of bases not matched to a germline gene is 12.